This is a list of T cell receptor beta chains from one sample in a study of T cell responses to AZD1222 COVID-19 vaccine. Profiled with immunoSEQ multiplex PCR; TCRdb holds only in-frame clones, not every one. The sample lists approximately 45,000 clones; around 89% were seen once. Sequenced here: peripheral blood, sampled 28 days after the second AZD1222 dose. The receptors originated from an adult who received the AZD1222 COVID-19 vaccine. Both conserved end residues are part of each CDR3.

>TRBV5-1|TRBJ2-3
CASGASGGAGTDTQYF
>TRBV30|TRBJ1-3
CAWSPPGQGTFSGNTIYF
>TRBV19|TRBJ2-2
CASSTSRRMVAGGRRNTGELFF
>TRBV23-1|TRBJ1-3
CASSQSGVTDTIYF
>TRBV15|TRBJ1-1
CATSSVGGTEAFF
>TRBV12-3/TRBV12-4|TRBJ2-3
CASSLPPNTQYF
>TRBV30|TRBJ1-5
CAWSLGALGISNQPQHF
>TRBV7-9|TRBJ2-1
CASSLARGRGNEQFF
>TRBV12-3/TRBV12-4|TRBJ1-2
CASSLTENYGYTF
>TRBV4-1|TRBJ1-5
CASSQVGGQGARRGNQPQHF
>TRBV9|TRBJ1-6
CASSVRHRSSYNSPLHF
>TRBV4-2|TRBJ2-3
CASSPGASGRDTQYF
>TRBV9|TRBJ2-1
CASSASGNEQFF
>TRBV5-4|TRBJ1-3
CASSLDGQGGGNTIYF
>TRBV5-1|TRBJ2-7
CASSETGGFNYEQYF
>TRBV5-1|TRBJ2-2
CASSSPSSGATGELFF
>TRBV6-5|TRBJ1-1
CASSYGGAKRWTEAFF
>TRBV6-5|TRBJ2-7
CASSPAQGRKAF
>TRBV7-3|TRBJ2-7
CASSLTALGGHEQYF
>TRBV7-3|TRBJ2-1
CASSQTGYNEQFF
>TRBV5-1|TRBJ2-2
CASRWVNREGIGELFF
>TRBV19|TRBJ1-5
CASSMQGAQPQHF
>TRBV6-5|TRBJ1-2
CASSWGNYGYTF
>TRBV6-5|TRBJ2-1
CASRPPRGRAEEQFF
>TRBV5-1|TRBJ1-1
CASSLSVSVPNTEAFF
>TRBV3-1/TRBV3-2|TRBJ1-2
CASSQGNYGYTF
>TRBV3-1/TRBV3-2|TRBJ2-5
CASSQGTGQETQYF
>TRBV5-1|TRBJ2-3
CASSFGGPDTDTQYF
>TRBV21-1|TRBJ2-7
CASSYRDSNSYEQYF
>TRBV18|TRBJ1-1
CASSPAIPNTEAFF